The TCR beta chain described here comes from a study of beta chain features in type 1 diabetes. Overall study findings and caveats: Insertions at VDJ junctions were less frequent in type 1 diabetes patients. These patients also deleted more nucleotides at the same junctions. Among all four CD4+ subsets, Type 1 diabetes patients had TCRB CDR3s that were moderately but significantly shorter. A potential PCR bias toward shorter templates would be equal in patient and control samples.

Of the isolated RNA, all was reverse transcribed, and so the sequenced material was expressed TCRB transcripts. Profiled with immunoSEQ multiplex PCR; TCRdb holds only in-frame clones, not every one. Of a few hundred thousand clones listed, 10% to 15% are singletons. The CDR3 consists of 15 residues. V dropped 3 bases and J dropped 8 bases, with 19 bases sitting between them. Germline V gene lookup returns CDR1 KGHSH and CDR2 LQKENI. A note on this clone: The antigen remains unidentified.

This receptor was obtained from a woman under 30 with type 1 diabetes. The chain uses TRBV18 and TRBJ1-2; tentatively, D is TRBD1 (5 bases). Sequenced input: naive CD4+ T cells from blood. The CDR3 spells CASSPLPPGEHGYTF. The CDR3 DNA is TGTGCCAGCTCACCCCTGCCCCCGGGGGAACACGGCTACACCTTC.